Listed here are 27 T cell receptor beta chains from one sample, sequenced in a study of tissue T cells after allogeneic stem cell transplantation (dated 2022 in TCRdb). Libraries were built with the immunoSEQ multiplex PCR assay. The table was pulled from immuneACCESS by TCRdb, which kept in-frame rearrangements only. Such tables lose some clones; where checked, under half of the loss comes from unresolved V genes, and the rest has no known cause. In this sample the table shows about 21,000 clones, 69% of which occur a single time. The ten largest clones add up to about 0.41% of the sample. Sequencing was performed on blood. These receptors originate from a female BALB/c mouse in good health. The strain in question carries the MHC haplotype H2-d.

This clone was seen a single time. Genes and germline are mouse. The CDR3 goes on 1 residue after the read ends, and that part is filled in from the germline J gene. The chain has TRBV13-3 and TRBJ1-3; D ambiguous. Germline V gene data show CDR1 as NNHDY and CDR2 as SYVADS. The CDR3 has 10 amino acids. V dropped 7 bases and J dropped 7 bases, with 6 bases sitting between them. CDR3 bases read: TGTGCCAGCGGGGTGAATACGCTCTAT. Residues: CASGVNTLY. The complete CDR3 reads CASGVNTLYF.

On this clone itself: Genes and germline are mouse. The read terminates 1 residue ahead of where the CDR3 ends, so the germline J gene completes it. V gene TRBV19 combines with J gene TRBJ2-2; D ambiguous. The CDR3 has 13 amino acids. Trimming took 2 bases from V and 3 from J, leaving 5 bases between them. Germline V lookup: CDR1 FNHDT, CDR2 SITEND (reference sequence). The covered CDR3 bases are TGTGCCAGCAGTATGAGGGACACCGGGCAGCTCTAC. This gives the protein CASSMRDTGQLY. The entire CDR3 protein reads CASSMRDTGQLYF.

To note about this clone: Gene names and germline refer to mouse. From the germline J gene comes the end of the CDR3, since the read stops 1 residue before it. The chain uses TRBV29 and TRBJ2-1, with 11 bases aligning to TRBD2. The length of the CDR3 is 15 residues. Germline loops: CDR1 MSHET, CDR2 SYDVDS. The V segment lost 5 bases and the J segment 4 bases; nucleotides outside the gene matches: 4. CDR3: CASSPRLGGYAEQFF. The DNA read from the CDR3 is TGTGCTAGCAGTCCTCGACTGGGGGGGTATGCTGAGCAGTTC.

As regards this clone: The genes are named according to mouse. The CDR3 end lies 1 residue beyond the end of the read and is filled in from the germline J gene. The chain recombines TRBV19 with TRBJ2-5; TRBD1 might be the D (6 bases). Trimming shortened V by 2 bases and J by 2 bases, and 9 bases separated the two germline ends. This CDR3 is built from 14 residues. The germline V gene encodes CDR1 FNHDT and CDR2 SITEND (reference sequence). The CDR3 loop reads CASSIARGQDTQYF. CDR3 DNA (partial): TGTGCCAGCAGTATCGCCAGGGGCCAAGACACCCAGTAC.

With regard to this clone: Germline and genes: mouse. The read is 1 residue too short to cover the CDR3 end, so that end is filled in from the germline J gene. The chain carries TRBV13-2 and TRBJ1-5; tentatively, D is TRBD1 (6 bases). The CDR3 runs to 13 residues. Trimming shortened V by 3 bases and J by 4 bases, and 8 bases separated the two germline ends. Germline CDR1 is NNHNN and CDR2 is SYGAGS (reference sequence). This CDR3 is CASGVGANQAPLF. The sequenced part of the CDR3 DNA is TGTGCCAGCGGTGTGGGGGCGAACCAGGCTCCGCTT.

About this clone itself: Gene names denote mouse genes. The read stops 1 residue short of the end of the CDR3; the missing end is completed from the germline J gene. The gene calls are TRBV5 and TRBJ1-2; D call uncertain. Germline CDR1 is LGHNA and CDR2 is YNLKQL (reference sequence). V was pared by 1 base and J by 1 base, with 13 bases between. This CDR3 contains 16 residues. The part of the CDR3 DNA that was read is TGTGCCAGCAGCCAAGTGCAGGAGCCTTTAAACTCCGACTACACC. Translated: CASSQVQEPLNSDYT. The entire CDR3 is CASSQVQEPLNSDYTF.

About this clone: Gene labels here are mouse ones. The read terminates 1 residue before the CDR3 end, so the remaining end is supplied by the germline J gene. V is TRBV17 and J is TRBJ2-1, with TRBD1 as a possible D gene (5 bases). CDR1 and CDR2 from the germline V gene are MNHDT and YYDKIL. V lost 3 bases, J lost 4 bases, and 7 bases lay in between. This CDR3 is built from 13 residues. CDR3 DNA, as far as it was read: TGTGCTAGCAGTAGCCCAGGGTATGCTGAGCAGTTC. Protein product: CASSSPGYAEQF. The entire CDR3 protein reads CASSSPGYAEQFF. The whole variable domain, remainder taken from reference TRBV17 and TRBJ2-1, is DTTVKQNPRYKLARVGKPVNLICSQTMNHDTMYWYQKKPNQAPKLLLFYYDKILNREADTFEKFQSSRPNNSFCSLYIGSAGLEYSAMYLCASSSPGYAEQFFGPGTRLTVL.

Comment on this clone: Gene names refer to mouse genes. The DNA ends 1 residue before the CDR3 does, and the rest of the CDR3 is filled in from the germline J gene. The J gene is TRBJ2-2, the V gene TRBV2, with TRBD2 identical over 8 bases. V lost 0 bases to trimming and J lost 0 bases; unmatched junction nucleotides: 0. CDR1 is LGHNA and CDR2 is YSYQKL in the germline V gene. The CDR3 covers 16 residues. CDR3 DNA, as far as it was read: TGTGCCAGCAGCCAAGAGGGGGGGCCAAACACCGGGCAGCTCTAC. Translated, it gives CASSQEGGPNTGQLY. In full, the CDR3 is CASSQEGGPNTGQLYF. Variable domain in full (rest from reference TRBV2 and TRBJ2-2): DPKIIQKPKYLVAVTGSEKILICEQYLGHNAMYWYRQSAKKPLEFMFSYSYQKLMDNQTASSRFQPQSSKKNHLDLQITALKPDDSATYFCASSQEGGPNTGQLYFGEGSKLTVL.

As regards this clone: Germline and genes here are mouse. The read is 1 residue too short to cover the CDR3 end, so that end is filled in from the germline J gene. V and J are TRBV31 and TRBJ2-2, with TRBD1 identical over 9 bases. The J segment lost 0 bases and the V segment lost 5 bases, leaving 1 base of the junction unmatched. Germline CDR1 and CDR2: GKSSPN and SITVG. The length of the CDR3 is 14 residues. The CDR3 bases that were read are TGTGCCTGGGGGGACAGGGCAAACACCGGGCAGCTCTAC. It is translated as CAWGDRANTGQLY. From start to end, the CDR3 is CAWGDRANTGQLYF.

About this clone itself: Here the gene names and germline are mouse. CDR3 DNA, as far as it was read: TGTGCCAGCAGTGAGAACGGAAATTATAACAACCAGGCTCCGCTT. It yields the protein CASSENGNYNNQAPL. The entire CDR3 protein is CASSENGNYNNQAPLF. The V gene is TRBV13-1, the J gene TRBJ1-5; no clear D gene. The CDR3 end lies 1 residue beyond the end of the read and is filled in from the germline J gene. Germline values: CDR1 NSHNY, CDR2 SYGAGN. The V end was cut by 2 bases, the J end by 0 bases, with 12 bases between. CDR3 length: 16 amino acids.

Comments on this clone: The genes are named according to mouse. Read sequence stops 1 residue before the CDR3 end, and the germline J gene provides the missing end. The chain links TRBV13-2 to TRBJ2-3; 9 nucleotides match TRBD1. The V gene end was trimmed by 2 bases and the J gene end by 4 bases; junction bases not matched to a gene: 2. CDR1 and CDR2 from the germline V gene are NNHNN and SYGAGS (reference sequence). The CDR3 consists of 14 residues. CDR3 DNA, as far as it was read: TGTGCCAGCGGTGAAGGGACAGGGACAGAAACGCTGTAT. This encodes CASGEGTGTETLY. The CDR3 reads in full as CASGEGTGTETLYF.

As concerns this clone: Gene names and germline refer to mouse. Read data end 1 residue before the CDR3 end; the end is taken from the germline J gene. The chain uses TRBV13-2 and TRBJ2-7; the match to TRBD2 covers 8 bases. CDR1 and CDR2 from the germline V gene are NNHNN and SYGAGS (reference sequence). This CDR3 comprises 14 residues. With V trimmed by 0 bases and J by 4 bases, 3 bases remained unmatched. CDR3 bases read: TGTGCCAGCGGTGATGCTCTGGGGGGTTATGAACAGTAC. This sequence encodes CASGDALGGYEQY. The whole CDR3 sequence reads CASGDALGGYEQYF.

A word on this clone: Gene names refer to mouse genes. From the germline J gene comes the end of the CDR3, since the read stops 1 residue before it. This chain links TRBV13-2 with TRBJ2-2; 9 nucleotides match TRBD2. The CDR3 length is 14 residues. Germline CDR1 NNHNN, CDR2 SYGAGS (reference sequence). V shed 2 bases and J 4 bases; nucleotides not matched to a gene: 0. CDR3 DNA, as far as it was read: TGTGCCAGCGGTGACTGGGGGGGCACCGGGCAGCTCTAC. Translation gives CASGDWGGTGQLY. The entire CDR3 protein is CASGDWGGTGQLYF.

A word on this clone: Germline and genes: mouse. The CDR3 extends 1 residue past the end of the read, so its final part is completed from the germline J gene. J is TRBJ2-3 and V is TRBV2, with 8 bases identical to TRBD2. CDR3 length: 16 residues. V dropped 0 bases and J dropped 2; count of bases not matched to a gene: 4. Germline CDR1 LGHNA, CDR2 YSYQKL. CDR3: CASSQEGGRFAETLYF. The sequenced part of the CDR3 DNA is TGTGCCAGCAGCCAAGAGGGGGGGCGCTTTGCAGAAACGCTGTAT.

This clone was recorded only once. The listed genes are named as in mouse. The read ends 1 residue shy of where the CDR3 ends; the end is completed using the germline J gene. V gene TRBV13-2 combines with J gene TRBJ1-4; 9 nucleotides align to TRBD1. J lost 7 bases, V lost 4 bases, and 5 bases had no gene match. The CDR3 loop spans 14 amino acids. Germline-derived CDR1 and CDR2 are NNHNN and SYGAGS (reference sequence). The CDR3 here is CASGNRGRSERLFF. CDR3 DNA (partial): TGTGCCAGCGGTAACAGGGGGCGCAGCGAAAGATTATTT.

Of note for this clone: The gene names given are mouse names. The read comes to an end 1 residue before the CDR3 does, leaving the germline J gene to fill in the end. The chain couples TRBV13-2 to TRBJ2-5; TRBD2 agrees at 10 bases. The CDR3 sequence is 13 residues long. Germline assignment: CDR1 NNHNN and CDR2 SYGAGS (reference sequence). The V and J ends lost 5 bases and 6 bases, in that order; junction bases with no gene match: 3. The CDR3 here is CASGLGGIDTQYF. CDR3 DNA, as far as it was read: TGTGCCAGCGGACTGGGGGGGATTGACACCCAGTAC.

Concerning this clone: Germline and genes: mouse. The DNA ends 1 residue before the CDR3 does, and the rest of the CDR3 is filled in from the germline J gene. The chain joins TRBV5 to TRBJ2-5, with D uncertain. V was trimmed by 4 bases and J by 4 bases, leaving 6 bases between them. The length of the CDR3 is 12 residues. CDR1 and CDR2 from the germline V gene are LGHNA and YNLKQL (reference sequence). CDR3 protein: CASSPGKDTQYF. The CDR3 bases that were read are TGTGCCAGCAGCCCAGGAAAAGACACCCAGTAC.

This clone has only a few counts. The gene symbols are mouse symbols. The read finishes 1 residue shy of the CDR3 end, and the germline J gene is used to complete it. The chain combines TRBV20 with TRBJ2-7; D gene unclear. V was shortened by 3 bases and J by 3 bases, with 3 bases between the two germline ends. The length of the CDR3 is 10 residues. The germline V gene encodes CDR1 GFQATS and CDR2 STVNSAI. Partial CDR3 DNA: TGTGGTGCTAGATTCTATGAACAGTAC. Translation gives CGARFYEQY. The full CDR3 is CGARFYEQYF.

Concerning this clone: The gene symbols are mouse symbols. The CDR3 end lies 1 residue beyond the end of the read and is filled in from the germline J gene. The chain joins TRBV4 to TRBJ2-7, with TRBD2 identical over 11 bases. This CDR3 is 15 amino acids long. V was pared by 4 bases and J by 4 bases, with 6 bases of the junction left unmatched. CDR1 is LGHDT, CDR2 YNNKQL, per germline (reference sequence). The CDR3 loop is CASSSRLGGIYEQYF. The part of the CDR3 DNA that was read is TGTGCCAGCAGCTCCAGACTGGGGGGGATTTATGAACAGTAC.

Details on this clone: Mouse germline and gene names are used. With the read ending 1 residue before the CDR3 end, the germline J gene is used to fill in that end. V usage is TRBV3 and J usage is TRBJ2-4; unclear D gene. The CDR3 has 13 residues. Trimming removed 1 base at V and 3 bases at J, with 5 bases between. Germline V gene data show CDR1 as SNHLY and CDR2 as FYNGKV (reference sequence). The CDR3 bases that were read are TGTGCCAGCAGCTTAGACCAGCAAAACACCTTGTAC. This encodes CASSLDQQNTLY. The entire CDR3 reads CASSLDQQNTLYF.

A remark on this clone: Gene names follow the mouse nomenclature. Read coverage stops 1 residue before the CDR3 terminus; the germline J gene supplies the remainder. The sample holds other DNA sequences that translate to the same CDR3. This chain uses TRBV5 with TRBJ2-5; 7 bases fit TRBD2. CDR1 is LGHNA, CDR2 YNLKQL, per germline (reference sequence). The CDR3 contains 15 residues. V lost 0 bases and J lost 0; bases outside the gene matches: 0. The CDR3 protein is CASSQDWGNQDTQYF. The DNA read from the CDR3 is TGTGCCAGCAGCCAAGACTGGGGGAACCAAGACACCCAGTAC.

Turning to this clone: Germline and genes here are mouse. Sequencing ends 1 residue short of the CDR3 end; the germline J gene provides the rest. The chain recombines TRBV17 with TRBJ2-5, with 7 bases that match TRBD2. V was pared by 3 bases and J by 4 bases, with 1 base of the junction left unmatched. CDR3 size: 13 residues. Germline assignment: CDR1 MNHDT and CDR2 YYDKIL. The CDR3 sequence: CASSSGGKDTQYF. The DNA read from the CDR3 is TGTGCTAGCAGTAGTGGGGGGAAAGACACCCAGTAC.

In regard to this clone: The genes are named according to mouse. The CDR3 end falls 1 residue outside the read, so it is completed with the germline J gene. The chain carries TRBV31 and TRBJ2-1, with TRBD2 matching over 8 bases. The CDR3 spans 13 residues. The V gene end was trimmed by 0 bases and the J gene end by 7 bases; junction bases not matched to a gene: 2. Per the germline V gene, CDR1 is GKSSPN and CDR2 is SITVG. CDR3 sequence reads: CAWSLGGRAEQFF. The sequenced CDR3 bases are TGTGCCTGGAGTCTGGGGGGGCGCGCTGAGCAGTTC.

Concerning this clone: The genes and germline here are from mouse. The read gets to within 1 residue of the CDR3 end, and the germline J gene fills in the rest. The chain recombines TRBV29 with TRBJ2-5; a weak D match, TRBD1 (5 bases). CDR1 and CDR2 (germline): MSHET, SYDVDS. V lost 5 bases and J lost 0, with 6 bases in between. This CDR3 is built from 13 residues. The part of the CDR3 DNA that was read is TGTGCTAGCAGTCAGGGTAACCAAGACACCCAGTAC. It translates to CASSQGNQDTQY. Given in full, the CDR3 is CASSQGNQDTQYF.

Points on this clone: Mouse gene names apply. Read sequence stops 1 residue before the CDR3 end, and the germline J gene provides the missing end. This chain joins TRBV5 and TRBJ2-4; D is uncertain. Germline V lookup: CDR1 LGHNA, CDR2 YNLKQL (reference sequence). The CDR3 sequence is 15 residues long. V shed 0 bases and J shed 0 bases, with 7 bases lying between them. CDR3 bases read: TGTGCCAGCAGCCAAGATGACAATAGTCAAAACACCTTGTAC. This translates into CASSQDDNSQNTLY. The whole CDR3 sequence reads CASSQDDNSQNTLYF.

A word on this clone: Any gene name here is a mouse gene name. Read sequence stops 1 residue before the CDR3 end, and the germline J gene provides the missing end. Other DNA sequences from this sample encode an identical CDR3 as well. The chain combines TRBV13-2 with TRBJ1-6; no reliable D call. TRBJ1-6 is given ORF status, its function remaining uncertain. Germline CDR1 and CDR2: NNHNN and SYGAGS (reference sequence). V lost 1 base to trimming and J lost 4 bases, with 6 bases between them. This CDR3 region has 14 residues. The CDR3 loop is CASGDRGYNSPLYF. CDR3 DNA (partial): TGTGCCAGCGGTGATCGCGGGTATAATTCGCCCCTCTAC.

As regards this clone: The gene names given are mouse names. The read ends 1 residue early relative to the CDR3; the germline J gene fills the gap. The chain couples TRBV19 to TRBJ1-4; 12 nucleotides align to TRBD1. V trimming: 2 bases; J trimming: 6 bases; junction bases outside the gene matches: 2. Germline CDR1 is FNHDT and CDR2 is SITEND (reference sequence). This CDR3 is built from 15 residues. CDR3 DNA (partial): TGTGCCAGCAGTATTGGGGACAGGGGGCACGAAAGATTATTT. Protein sequence: CASSIGDRGHERLF. From start to end, the CDR3 is CASSIGDRGHERLFF.